What follows is one T cell receptor (beta chain) and its context. What it binds is not known. Germline loops: CDR1 SEHNR, CDR2 FQNEAQ (reference sequence). This CDR3 has 14 residues. V was shortened by 1 base and J by 4 bases, with 8 bases between the two germline ends. The data were taken from a study of T cells in localized non-small cell lung cancer. Generated by immunoSEQ multiplex PCR, the TCRdb table keeps only in-frame clones and is missing some. The repertoire holds approximately 30,000 clones, with less than 95% as singletons. Study observations and caveats: Median detection of top 100 tumor clones in adjacent lung was over 45 clones. Uninvolved adjacent lung had higher T cell clonality than tumor and all other tissues.

The genes are TRBV7-9 and TRBJ2-1; possibly TRBD1 for D (5 bases). The sequencing here drew on peripheral blood mononuclear cells, taken before any cancer treatment. This clonotype was sampled from a female donor over 55 with stage II lung adenocarcinoma. CDR3 amino acids: CASSLEQGYNEQFF. The CDR3 nucleotides are TGTGCCAGCAGCTTAGAGCAGGGATACAATGAGCAGTTCTTC.